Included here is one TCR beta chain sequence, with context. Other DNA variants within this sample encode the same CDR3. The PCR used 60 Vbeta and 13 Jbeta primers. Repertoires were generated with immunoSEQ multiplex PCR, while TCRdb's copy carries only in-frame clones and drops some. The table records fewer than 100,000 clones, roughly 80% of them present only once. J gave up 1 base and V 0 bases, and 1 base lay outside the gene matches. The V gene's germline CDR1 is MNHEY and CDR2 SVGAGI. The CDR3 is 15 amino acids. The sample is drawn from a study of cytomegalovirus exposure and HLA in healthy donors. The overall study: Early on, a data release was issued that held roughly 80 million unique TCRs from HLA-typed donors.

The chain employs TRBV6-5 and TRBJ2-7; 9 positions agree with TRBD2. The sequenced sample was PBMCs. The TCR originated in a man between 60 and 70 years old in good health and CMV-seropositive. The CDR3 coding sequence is TGTGCCAGCAGTTACTCGACTAGCGGATCCTACGAGCAGTACTTC. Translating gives CASSYSTSGSYEQYF.